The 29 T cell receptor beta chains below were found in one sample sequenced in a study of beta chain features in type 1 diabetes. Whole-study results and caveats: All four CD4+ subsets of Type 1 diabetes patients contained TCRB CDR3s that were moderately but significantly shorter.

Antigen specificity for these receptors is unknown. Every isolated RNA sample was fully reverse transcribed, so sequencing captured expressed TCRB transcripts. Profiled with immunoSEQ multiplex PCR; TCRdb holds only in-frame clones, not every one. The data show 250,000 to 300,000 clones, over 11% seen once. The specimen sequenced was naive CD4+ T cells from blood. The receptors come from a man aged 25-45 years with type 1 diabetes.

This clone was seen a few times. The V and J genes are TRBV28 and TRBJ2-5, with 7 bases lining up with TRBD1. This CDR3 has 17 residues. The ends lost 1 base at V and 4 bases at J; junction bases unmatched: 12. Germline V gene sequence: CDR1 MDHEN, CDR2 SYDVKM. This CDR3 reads CASSLYPQRQGPETQYF. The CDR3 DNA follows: TGTGCCAGCAGTTTATATCCCCAGCGACAGGGCCCAGAGACCCAGTACTTC.

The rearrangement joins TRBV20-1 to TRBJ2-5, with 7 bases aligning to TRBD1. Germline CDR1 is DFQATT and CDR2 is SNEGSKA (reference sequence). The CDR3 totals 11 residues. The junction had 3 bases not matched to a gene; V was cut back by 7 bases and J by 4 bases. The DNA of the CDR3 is TGCAGTGGAGACAGGGCAGAGACCCAGTACTTC. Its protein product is CSGDRAETQYF.

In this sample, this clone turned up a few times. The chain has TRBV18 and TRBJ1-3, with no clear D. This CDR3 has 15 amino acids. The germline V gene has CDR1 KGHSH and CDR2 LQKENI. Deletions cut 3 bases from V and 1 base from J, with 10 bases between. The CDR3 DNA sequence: TGTGCCAGCTCACCCAACCCGGGGTCTGGAAACACCATATATTTT. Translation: CASSPNPGSGNTIYF. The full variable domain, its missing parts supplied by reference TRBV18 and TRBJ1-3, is NAGVMQNPRHLVRRRGQEARLRCSPMKGHSHVYWYRQLPEEGLKFMVYLQKENIIDESGMPKERFSAEFPKEGPSILRIQQVVRGDSAAYFCASSPNPGSGNTIYFGEGSWLTVV.

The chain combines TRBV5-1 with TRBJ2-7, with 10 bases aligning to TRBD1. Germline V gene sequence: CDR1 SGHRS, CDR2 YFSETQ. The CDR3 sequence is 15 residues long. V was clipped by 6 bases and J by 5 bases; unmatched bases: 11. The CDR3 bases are TGCGCCAGCAATCATTACGGGACAGGGGATGACGAGCAGTACTTC. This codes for CASNHYGTGDDEQYF.

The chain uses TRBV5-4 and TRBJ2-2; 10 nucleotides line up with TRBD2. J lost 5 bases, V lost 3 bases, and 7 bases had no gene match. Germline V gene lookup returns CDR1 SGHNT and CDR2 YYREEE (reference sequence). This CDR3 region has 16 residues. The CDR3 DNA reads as TGTGCCAGCAGCTCCCGGTCGGGACTAGCGACCGGGGAGCTGTTTTTT. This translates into CASSSRSGLATGELFF.

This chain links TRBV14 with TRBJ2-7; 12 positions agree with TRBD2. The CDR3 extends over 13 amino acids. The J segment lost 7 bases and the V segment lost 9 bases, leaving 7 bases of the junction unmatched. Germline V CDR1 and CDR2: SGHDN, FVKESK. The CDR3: CASRTSGMGEQYF. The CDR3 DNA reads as TGTGCCAGTAGGACTAGCGGGATGGGAGAGCAGTACTTC.

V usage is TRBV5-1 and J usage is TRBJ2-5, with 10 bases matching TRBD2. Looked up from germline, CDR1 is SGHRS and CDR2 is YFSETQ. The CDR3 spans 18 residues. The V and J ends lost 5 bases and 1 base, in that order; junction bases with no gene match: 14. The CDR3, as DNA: TGCGCCAGCAGGGTAGAGACTAGCGGGCTCATGGGCCAAGAGACCCAGTACTTC. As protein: CASRVETSGLMGQETQYF.

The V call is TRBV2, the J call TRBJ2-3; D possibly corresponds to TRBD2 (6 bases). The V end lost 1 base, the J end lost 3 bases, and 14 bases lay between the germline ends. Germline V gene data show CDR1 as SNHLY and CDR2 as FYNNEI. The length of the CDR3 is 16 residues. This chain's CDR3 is CASSEDGRIMTDTQYF. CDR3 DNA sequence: TGTGCCAGCAGTGAAGACGGGAGAATTATGACAGATACGCAGTATTTT. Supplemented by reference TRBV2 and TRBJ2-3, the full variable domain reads EPEVTQTPSHQVTQMGQEVILRCVPISNHLYFYWYRQILGQKVEFLVSFYNNEISEKSEIFDDQFSVERPDGSNFTLKIRSTKLEDSAMYFCASSEDGRIMTDTQYFGPGTRLTVL.

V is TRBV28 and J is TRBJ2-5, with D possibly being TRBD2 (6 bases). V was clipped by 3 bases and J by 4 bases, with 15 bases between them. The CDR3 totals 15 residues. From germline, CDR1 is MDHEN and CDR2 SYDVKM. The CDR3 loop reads CASSLLLAGPETQYF. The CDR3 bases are TGTGCCAGCAGTTTGCTACTAGCCGGTCCAGAGACCCAGTACTTC.

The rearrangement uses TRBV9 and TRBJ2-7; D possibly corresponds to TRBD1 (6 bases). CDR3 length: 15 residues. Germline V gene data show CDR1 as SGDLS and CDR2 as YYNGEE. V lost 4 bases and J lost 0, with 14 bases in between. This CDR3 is CASSSSGTYSYEQYF. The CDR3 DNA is TGTGCCAGCAGCTCTTCCGGGACATACTCCTACGAGCAGTACTTC.

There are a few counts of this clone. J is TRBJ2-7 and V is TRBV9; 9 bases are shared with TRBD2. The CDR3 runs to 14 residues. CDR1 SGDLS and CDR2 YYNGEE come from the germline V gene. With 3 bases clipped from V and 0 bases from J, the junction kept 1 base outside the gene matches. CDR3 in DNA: TGTGCCAGCAGCGGTAGCGGGAGCTCCTACGAGCAGTACTTC. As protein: CASSGSGSSYEQYF.

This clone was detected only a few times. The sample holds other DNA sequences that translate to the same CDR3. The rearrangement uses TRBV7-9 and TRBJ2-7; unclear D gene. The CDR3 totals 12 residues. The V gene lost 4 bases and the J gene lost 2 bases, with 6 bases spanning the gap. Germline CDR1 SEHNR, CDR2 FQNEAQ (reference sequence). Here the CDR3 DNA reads TGTGCCAGCAGCTCAGTTACCTACGAGCAGTACTTC. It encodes CASSSVTYEQYF.

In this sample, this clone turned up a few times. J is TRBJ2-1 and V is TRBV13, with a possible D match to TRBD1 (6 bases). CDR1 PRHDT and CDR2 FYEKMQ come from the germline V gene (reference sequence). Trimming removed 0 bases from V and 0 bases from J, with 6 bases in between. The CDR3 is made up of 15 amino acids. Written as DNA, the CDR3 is TGTGCCAGCAGCTTAGGACAGGGCTCCTACAATGAGCAGTTCTTC. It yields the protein CASSLGQGSYNEQFF.

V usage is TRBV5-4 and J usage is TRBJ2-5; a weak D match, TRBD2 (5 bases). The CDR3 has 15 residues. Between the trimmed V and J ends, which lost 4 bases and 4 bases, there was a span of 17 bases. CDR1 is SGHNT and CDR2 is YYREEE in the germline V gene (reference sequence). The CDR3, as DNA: TGTGCCAGCAGCCGCCAGTTGGGGAGCGGAGAGACCCAGTACTTC. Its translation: CASSRQLGSGETQYF.

CDR3 DNA: TGCAGCGCGACTTCAGCAACTAATGAAAAACTGTTTTTT. Protein sequence: CSATSATNEKLFF. The chain joins TRBV29-1 to TRBJ1-4; D is unresolved. CDR3 length equals 13 residues. CDR1 is SQVTM, CDR2 ANQGSEA, per germline. Trimming took off 7 bases at V and 0 bases at J, with 9 bases between the two ends.

CDR3 nucleotide sequence: TGTGCCAGCAGCTTCGAGGGGGCGATGGAAGCTTTCTTT. Translation gives CASSFEGAMEAFF. J is TRBJ1-1 and V is TRBV7-9; TRBD1 matches at 7 bases. CDR3 length equals 13 residues. Germline lookup yields CDR1 SEHNR and CDR2 FQNEAQ (reference sequence). Losses at the gene ends were 3 bases for V and 8 bases for J; bases not matched to a gene: 6.

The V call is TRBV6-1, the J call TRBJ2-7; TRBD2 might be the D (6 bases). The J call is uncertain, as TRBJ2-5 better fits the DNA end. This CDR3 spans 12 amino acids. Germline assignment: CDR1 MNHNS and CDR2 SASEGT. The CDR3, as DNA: TGTGCCAGCAGTGAAGCGGAGGGGACCCAGTACTTC. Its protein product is CASSEAEGTQYF.

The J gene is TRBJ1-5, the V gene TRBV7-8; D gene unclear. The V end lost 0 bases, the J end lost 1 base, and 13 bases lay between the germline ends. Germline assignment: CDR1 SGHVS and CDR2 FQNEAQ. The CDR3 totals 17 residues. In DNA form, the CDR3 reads TGTGCCAGCAGCTTAGCGGGAGCAGGAAGGAGCAATCAGCCCCAGCATTTT. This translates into CASSLAGAGRSNQPQHF.

The CDR3 spells CASSGTSGSYNEQFF. The DNA of the CDR3 is TGTGCCAGCAGCGGGACTAGCGGGTCCTACAATGAGCAGTTCTTC. V usage is TRBV7-3 and J usage is TRBJ2-1, with 12 bases fitting TRBD2. V dropped 5 bases and J dropped 1; count of bases not matched to a gene: 0. Germline CDR1 is SGHTA and CDR2 is FQGTGA. The CDR3 runs to 15 residues.

For the CDR3, the DNA is TGTGCCAGTAGTTTGGACTCGACGAACACTGAAGCTTTCTTT. Protein sequence: CASSLDSTNTEAFF. The rearrangement joins TRBV19 to TRBJ1-1, with D unresolved. This CDR3 has 14 residues. CDR1 LNHDA and CDR2 SQIVND come from the germline V gene (reference sequence). Trimming removed 5 bases from V and 1 base from J, with 11 bases in between.

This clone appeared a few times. The CDR3: CASSQLGQGAYEQYF. The CDR3 DNA is TGTGCCAGCAGCCAACTTGGACAGGGGGCTTACGAGCAGTACTTC. This chain joins TRBV14 and TRBJ2-7; TRBD1 aligns across 11 bases. The ends lost 2 bases at V and 4 bases at J; junction bases unmatched: 4. The CDR3 contains 15 residues. Germline CDR1 reads SGHDN; CDR2 reads FVKESK.

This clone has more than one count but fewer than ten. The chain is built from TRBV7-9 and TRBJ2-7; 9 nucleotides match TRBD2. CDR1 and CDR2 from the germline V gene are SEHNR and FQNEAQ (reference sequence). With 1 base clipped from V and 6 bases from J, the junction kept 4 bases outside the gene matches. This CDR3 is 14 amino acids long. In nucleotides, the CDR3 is TGTGCCAGCAGCTTAGACGGGACTAGCCTCGAGCAGTACTTC. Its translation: CASSLDGTSLEQYF.

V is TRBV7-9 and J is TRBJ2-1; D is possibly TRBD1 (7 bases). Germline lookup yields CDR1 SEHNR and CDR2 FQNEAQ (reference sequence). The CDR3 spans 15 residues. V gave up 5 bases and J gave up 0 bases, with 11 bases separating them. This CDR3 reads CASSAGQNSYNEQFF. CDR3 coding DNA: TGTGCCAGCAGCGCGGGACAGAACTCCTACAATGAGCAGTTCTTC.

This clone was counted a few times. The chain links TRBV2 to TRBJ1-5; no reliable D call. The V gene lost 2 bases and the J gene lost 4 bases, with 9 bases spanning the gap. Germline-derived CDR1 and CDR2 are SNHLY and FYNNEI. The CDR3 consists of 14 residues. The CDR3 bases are TGTGCCAGCAGTGAAATATCCGAGAATCAGCCCCAGCATTTT. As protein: CASSEISENQPQHF.

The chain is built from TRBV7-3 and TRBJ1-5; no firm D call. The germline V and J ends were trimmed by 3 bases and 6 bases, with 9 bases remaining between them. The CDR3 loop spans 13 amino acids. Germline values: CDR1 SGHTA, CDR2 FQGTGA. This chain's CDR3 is CASSLITGQPQHF. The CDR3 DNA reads TGTGCCAGCAGCTTGATCACGGGTCAGCCCCAGCATTTT.

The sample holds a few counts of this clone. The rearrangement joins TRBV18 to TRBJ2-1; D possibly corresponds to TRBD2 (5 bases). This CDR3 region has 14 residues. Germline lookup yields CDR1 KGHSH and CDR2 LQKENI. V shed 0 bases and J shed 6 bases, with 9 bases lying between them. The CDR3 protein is CASSPPNSGNEQFF. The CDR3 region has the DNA TGTGCCAGCTCACCACCAAACAGCGGCAATGAGCAGTTCTTC.

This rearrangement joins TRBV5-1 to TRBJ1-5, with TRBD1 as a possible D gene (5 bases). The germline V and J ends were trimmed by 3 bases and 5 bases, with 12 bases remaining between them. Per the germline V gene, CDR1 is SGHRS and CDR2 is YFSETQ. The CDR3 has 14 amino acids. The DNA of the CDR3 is TGCGCCAGCAGCTCACACGGGGGGGATCAGCCCCAGCATTTT. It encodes CASSSHGGDQPQHF.

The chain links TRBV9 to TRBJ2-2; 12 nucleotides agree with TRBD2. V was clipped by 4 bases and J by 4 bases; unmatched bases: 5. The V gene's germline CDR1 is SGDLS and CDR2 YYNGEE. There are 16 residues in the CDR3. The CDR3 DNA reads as TGTGCCAGCAGCCCCCGGACTAGCGGGACCACCGGGGAGCTGTTTTTT. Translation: CASSPRTSGTTGELFF.

For the CDR3, the DNA is TGTGCCAGCAGGGACTATAGCAATCAGCCCCAGCATTTT. It translates to CASRDYSNQPQHF. The gene calls are TRBV6-6 and TRBJ1-5, with no clear D. The CDR3 is made up of 13 amino acids. The V gene's germline CDR1 is MNHNY and CDR2 SVGAGI (reference sequence). V lost 6 bases and J 0 bases, leaving 6 bases between the germline ends.